This record covers a single T cell receptor (beta chain). This clonotype showed up just a few times. There is no known antigen for this receptor. Per-base qualities were not stored, and no clone one base away is much larger. These data belong to a study of patients and donors after allogeneic stem cell transplantation (dated by TCRdb to 2018 to 2020). V is shortened by 3 bases, J by 8 bases, and the region joining them spans 11 bases. The germline V gene supplies CDR1 SGHDN and CDR2 FVKESK. The CDR3 has 13 amino acids, counting the end cysteine and phenylalanine. The retained sequence is limited to the CDR3, 39 bases, with the frame set at the first base. Libraries were made using RT-PCR. These reads were obtained on a NextSeq 550. TCRdb reprocessing: public reads trimmed at Q25 with fastp, clones called with MiXCR, in-frame beta chains kept. Every distinct CDR3 protein forms one entry, paired with its most common genes and DNA. The sample has over 25,000 distinct CDR3 sequences on record, about two fifths of them singletons. More than 65% of the sample goes to the ten largest clones.

This chain is built from TRBV14 and TRBJ2-4; confidence is insufficient to name the D gene. The specimen was blood, either unsorted or a sorted T cell fraction (not recorded which). This sequence was found in a human donor who was either an allogeneic HSCT recipient or a stem cell or donor lymphocyte infusion donor (not recorded which). It is not recorded whose cells these are; they may come from a transplant donor. The DNA sequence is TGTGCCAGCAGCCAGTTGGCCCCGGACATTCAGTACTTC. Its translation reads: CASSQLAPDIQYF.